These 21 T cell receptor beta chains were sequenced from one sample in a study of cytomegalovirus exposure and HLA in healthy donors. In the PCR, 60 Vbeta and 13 Jbeta primers were used. Produced via immunoSEQ multiplex PCR; TCRdb's table is partial and in-frame only. The table includes fewer than 250,000 clones, more than 70% detected once. The sequencing sample was made of PBMCs. The source is a woman between 35 and 50 years old in good health and CMV-seronegative.

The chain is built from TRBV5-6 and TRBJ2-6, with TRBD1 as a possible D gene (6 bases). This CDR3 is 15 amino acids long. Trimming removed 4 bases at V and 1 base at J, with 9 bases between. Germline lookup yields CDR1 SGHDT and CDR2 YYEEEE. DNA of the CDR3: TGTGCCAGCAGCCTACAGGGTTCTGGGGCCAACGTCCTGACTTTC. It encodes CASSLQGSGANVLTF.

This sequence joins TRBV15 and TRBJ2-6; 7 bases fit TRBD1. Unmatched junction bases numbered 14, after V lost 7 bases and J lost 2 bases. The CDR3 sequence is 18 residues long. Germline lookup yields CDR1 LNHNV and CDR2 YYDKDF (reference sequence). The CDR3 sequence is CATIPNPGTAAGANVLTF. The CDR3 nucleotides read TGTGCCACCATCCCAAACCCCGGGACAGCGGCTGGGGCCAACGTCCTGACTTTC.

V gene TRBV4-2 combines with J gene TRBJ2-1; D may be TRBD2 (5 bases). Germline-derived CDR1 and CDR2 are LGHNA and YNFKEQ. V was cut by 0 bases and J by 4 bases, with 13 bases left in between. The CDR3 is 16 amino acids. DNA of the CDR3: TGTGCCAGCAGCCAAGATCCCCGCGGGTCATACAATGAGCAGTTCTTC. Residues: CASSQDPRGSYNEQFF.

V gene TRBV10-3 combines with J gene TRBJ2-5; 9 bases are a match to TRBD2. V gave up 5 bases and J gave up 8 bases; unmatched junction bases: 6. Germline CDR1 ENHRY, CDR2 SYGVKD. This CDR3 is 13 amino acids long. The CDR3: CAISTAGGPTQYF. In nucleotides, the CDR3 is TGTGCCATCAGTACGGCGGGAGGGCCCACCCAGTACTTC.

V and J are TRBV7-9 and TRBJ2-1; unclear D gene. V dropped 1 base and J dropped 7 bases, with 8 bases sitting between them. This CDR3 spans 13 amino acids. Per germline, CDR1 SEHNR and CDR2 FQNEAQ (reference sequence). The DNA of the CDR3 is TGTGCCAGCAGCTTAGAATCCTCTAATGAGCAGTTCTTC. The encoded protein is CASSLESSNEQFF.

The chain links TRBV11-3 to TRBJ2-3; 8 bases agree with TRBD1. This CDR3 region has 18 residues. Unmatched junction bases numbered 12, after V lost 1 base and J lost 3 bases. Germline V CDR1 and CDR2: SGHNT, YENEEA. CDR3 loop: CASSLVARLGQETDTQYF. The CDR3 DNA reads TGTGCCAGCAGCTTAGTGGCTCGGTTGGGACAGGAGACAGATACGCAGTATTTT.

This chain connects TRBV7-9 to TRBJ1-2, with unresolved D. The CDR3 consists of 13 residues. Trimming removed 1 base from V and 8 bases from J, with 11 bases in between. Germline V CDR1 and CDR2: SEHNR, FQNEAQ (reference sequence). DNA of the CDR3: TGTGCCAGCAGCTTAGAGAGGGTAGGAGGCTACACCTTC. As protein: CASSLERVGGYTF.

This clone was counted a few times. The chain has TRBV11-3 and TRBJ1-2; 7 bases are a match to TRBD1. This CDR3 has 13 amino acids. Germline loops: CDR1 SGHNT, CDR2 YENEEA. With 5 bases clipped from V and 5 bases from J, the junction kept 5 bases outside the gene matches. CDR3 nucleotides: TGTGCCAGCAGCCGCGACAGGGTTTATGGCTACACCTTC. Protein: CASSRDRVYGYTF.

A few counts support this clone. The chain couples TRBV7-2 to TRBJ1-4; a weak D match, TRBD1 (6 bases). Germline CDR1 reads SGHTA; CDR2 reads FQGNSA. Between the trimmed V and J ends, which lost 0 bases and 7 bases, there was a span of 15 bases. This CDR3 spans 16 amino acids. The CDR3 is CASSLAFGGLGEKLFF. In DNA form, the CDR3 reads TGTGCCAGCAGCTTAGCGTTCGGGGGGCTTGGTGAAAAACTGTTTTTT.

This clone was seen once. This sequence joins TRBV4-3 and TRBJ1-4; D remains unclear. The CDR3 sequence is 17 residues long. Between the trimmed V and J ends, which lost 4 bases and 4 bases, there was a span of 19 bases. Germline V CDR1 and CDR2: LGHNA, YSLEER. CDR3 amino acids: CASSRSPVLGLNEKLFF. In DNA form, the CDR3 reads TGCGCCAGCAGCCGGAGCCCAGTCCTAGGACTTAATGAAAAACTGTTTTTT.

The genes are TRBV4-3 and TRBJ1-4; 11 bases are a match to TRBD1. V gave up 3 bases and J gave up 7 bases; unmatched junction bases: 10. The CDR3 totals 17 residues. Germline V CDR1 and CDR2: LGHNA, YSLEER. The CDR3 coding sequence is TGCGCCAGCAGCCACCCCCCCGGGACAGGGGGAAGTGAAAAACTGTTTTTT. This sequence encodes CASSHPPGTGGSEKLFF.

The J gene is TRBJ2-1, the V gene TRBV29-1; maybe TRBD1 (5 bases). This CDR3 spans 12 amino acids. Deletions cut 8 bases from V and 3 bases from J, with 11 bases between. In germline, CDR1 is SQVTM, CDR2 ANQGSEA. The CDR3 coding sequence is TGCAGCACGACAGAGAACTACAATGAGCAGTTCTTC. Translation gives CSTTENYNEQFF.

The chain links TRBV11-2 to TRBJ2-1; D ambiguous. V lost 4 bases, J lost 9 bases, and 7 bases lay in between. Germline V lookup: CDR1 SGHAT, CDR2 FQNNGV. The CDR3 has 11 amino acids. The CDR3 DNA sequence: TGTGCCAGCAGCTCTGGGCCTGAGCAGTTCTTC. This gives the protein CASSSGPEQFF.

The V gene is TRBV5-8, the J gene TRBJ1-5; no reliable D call. The CDR3 has 15 residues. Germline CDR1 reads SGHTS; CDR2 reads YDEGEE. The V end was cut by 5 bases, the J end by 5 bases, with 17 bases between. The CDR3 DNA follows: TGTGCCAGCAGTTTTGTTGTGTGGGGAGATCAGCCCCAGCATTTT. Its protein is CASSFVVWGDQPQHF.

This clone was picked up one time. This sequence joins TRBV19 and TRBJ2-1, with 11 bases matching TRBD2. Germline loops: CDR1 LNHDA, CDR2 SQIVND (reference sequence). V lost 6 bases to trimming and J lost 9 bases; unmatched junction nucleotides: 10. This CDR3 region has 15 residues. CDR3 sequence: CASSLGLAGIGEQFF. The CDR3 DNA reads as TGTGCCAGTAGCCTCGGACTAGCGGGTATAGGTGAGCAGTTCTTC.

V and J are TRBV14 and TRBJ1-2, with 8 bases that match TRBD1. Germline-derived CDR1 and CDR2 are SGHDN and FVKESK. With V trimmed by 2 bases and J by 3 bases, 5 bases remained unmatched. This CDR3 region has 15 residues. In DNA, the CDR3 is TGTGCCAGCAGCCAATCCCTGGACAGGGACTATGGCTACACCTTC. This codes for CASSQSLDRDYGYTF. The full variable domain, completed using reference TRBV14 and TRBJ1-2, is EAGVTQFPSHSVIEKGQTVTLRCDPISGHDNLYWYRRVMGKEIKFLLHFVKESKQDESGMPNNRFLAERTGGTYSTLKVQPAELEDSGVYFCASSQSLDRDYGYTFGSGTRLTVV.

This chain links TRBV7-9 with TRBJ2-5; 7 positions match TRBD2. The CDR3 has 14 residues. Losses at the gene ends were 4 bases for V and 2 bases for J; bases not matched to a gene: 4. Germline V CDR1 and CDR2: SEHNR, FQNEAQ (reference sequence). The CDR3 nucleotides read TGTGCCAGCAGCTACGCTAGCGGACAAGAGACCCAGTACTTC. Its protein product is CASSYASGQETQYF.

The chain is built from TRBV5-1 and TRBJ1-1; D remains unclear. Germline V CDR1 and CDR2: SGHRS, YFSETQ. CDR3 length: 15 amino acids. Deletions cut 0 bases from V and 6 bases from J, with 15 bases between. The CDR3 nucleotides are TGCGCCAGCAGCTTGGAAGGCGGCCTTTTCGCTGAAGCTTTCTTT. It codes for CASSLEGGLFAEAFF.

This clone was seen just once. This chain links TRBV2 with TRBJ1-1; a possible D gene is TRBD1 (6 bases). Germline loops: CDR1 SNHLY, CDR2 FYNNEI. V shed 7 bases and J shed 11 bases, with 17 bases lying between them. The CDR3 is made up of 12 amino acids. The CDR3 DNA reads TGTGCCAGCACCCTAAGGGACATCTCGGCTTTCTTT. This codes for CASTLRDISAFF. The whole variable domain, remainder taken from reference TRBV2 and TRBJ1-1, is EPEVTQTPSHQVTQMGQEVILRCVPISNHLYFYWYRQILGQKVEFLVSFYNNEISEKSEIFDDQFSVERPDGSNFTLKIRSTKLEDSAMYFCASTLRDISAFFGQGTRLTVV.

The J gene is TRBJ2-1, the V gene TRBV19, with D hard to call. CDR3 length: 14 residues. Germline CDR1 LNHDA, CDR2 SQIVND (reference sequence). Trimming shortened V by 4 bases and J by 0 bases, and 7 bases separated the two germline ends. CDR3: CASSRRSSYNEQFF. CDR3 nucleotide sequence: TGTGCCAGTAGTAGGCGGAGCTCCTACAATGAGCAGTTCTTC.

The J gene is TRBJ2-1, the V gene TRBV19, with D possibly matching TRBD1 (6 bases). Trimming removed 1 base from V and 0 bases from J, with 10 bases in between. CDR3 length: 16 residues. Germline values: CDR1 LNHDA, CDR2 SQIVND (reference sequence). CDR3 coding DNA: TGTGCCAGTAGTATAGGTACAGGGAGCTCCTACAATGAGCAGTTCTTC. Encoded protein: CASSIGTGSSYNEQFF. The whole variable domain, remainder taken from reference TRBV19 and TRBJ2-1, is DGGITQSPKYLFRKEGQNVTLSCEQNLNHDAMYWYRQDPGQGLRLIYYSQIVNDFQKGDIAEGYSVSREKKESFPLTVTSAQKNPTAFYLCASSIGTGSSYNEQFFGPGTRLTVL.